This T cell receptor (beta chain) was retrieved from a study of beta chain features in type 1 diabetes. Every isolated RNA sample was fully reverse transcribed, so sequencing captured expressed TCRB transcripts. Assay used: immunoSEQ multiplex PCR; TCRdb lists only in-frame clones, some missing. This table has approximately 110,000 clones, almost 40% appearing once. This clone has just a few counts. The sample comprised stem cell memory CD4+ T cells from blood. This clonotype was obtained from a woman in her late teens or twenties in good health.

CDR3 DNA: TGTGCCAGCAGGAGATCGACTAGCGGCTACGAGCAGTACTTC. Its translation is CASRRSTSGYEQYF. The chain uses TRBV6-5 and TRBJ2-7, with 9 bases matching TRBD2. Germline CDR1 is MNHEY and CDR2 is SVGAGI. CDR3 size: 14 residues. Trimming cost V 6 bases and J 3 bases; bases outside gene matches: 6.